There are a few counts of the clone carrying this TCR beta chain. Source study methods: Reference gene primer amplification gave nucleated cell count estimates. Sequenced by immunoSEQ multiplex PCR; TCRdb stores in-frame clones only, minus some. V and J calls plus clone size are reproduced from that table; the DNA served to infer D and trimming. The table lists some 300,000 clones, approximately 86% of them singletons. The data were obtained in a study of blood T cell repertoires in COVID-19. As for the study in general: The origin of the acute and convalescent COVID-19 samples was the United States, Italy and Spain. T cells, B-cell-depleted T cells, or PBMCs supplied cDNA or gDNA.

In Seattle, patients joined the study during active infection and were tracked longitudinally. This CDR3 has 14 residues. Per the germline V gene, CDR1 is SGHDN and CDR2 is FVKESK. V was cut by 3 bases and J by 4 bases, with 13 bases left in between. This clonotype was obtained from a woman aged 70-85 years with COVID-19, enrolled during active disease. Specimen: peripheral blood. V and J are TRBV14 and TRBJ2-7; tentatively, D is TRBD2 (6 bases). The CDR3 here is CASSQASAGYEQYF. For the CDR3, the DNA is TGTGCCAGCAGCCAGGCTTCCGCGGGGTACGAGCAGTACTTC.